This T cell receptor beta chain was captured in a study of immune evolution from preneoplasia to lung adenocarcinoma (dated by TCRdb to about 2021). Regarding the complete study: HLA loss of heterozygosity was found in more than 5.5% of AIS, under 18% of MIA and 33% of ADC lesions, and in no AAH lesions. The study profiled immune contexture across lung adenocarcinoma precursors and invasive adenocarcinoma using immune gene expression, TCR sequencing and multiplex immunofluorescence. Resected precursor lesions (AAH, AIS, MIA) and invasive adenocarcinomas were each compared against paired morphologically normal lung tissue. Sample size was based on specimen availability rather than a prior power calculation. The immune data were integrated with whole exome sequencing and methylation data obtained from the same cohort of nodules. A total of around 50 patients with pulmonary nodules who underwent surgical resection were included in the overall cohort. A total of around 52 patients contributed TCR sequencing data. According to the study, 105 samples were used for TCR sequencing. Class I HLA alleles were inferred from exome data with POLYSOLVER, and allele-specific HLA loss was detected with LOHHLA. Broad study findings and their caveats: Clonality was highest in normal lung, while later-stage lesions appeared to show lower clonality but higher T cell density and diversity. The findings were based on association rather than direct causation, and larger cohorts with long-term follow-up and longitudinal biopsies were deemed needed. Because all patients came from Japan and China, whether the findings apply to Western populations was uncertain. Top T cell clone frequencies were highest in normal lung and appeared to decrease progressively from AAH through AIS, MIA and invasive adenocarcinoma. The highest T cell clonality was observed in KRAS-mutant nodules compared with EGFR-mutant or double wild-type lesions.

Between about 2013 and 2018, the patients underwent resection in either Japan or China. Two lung cancer pathologists independently reviewed H&E slides to confirm the histologic diagnosis of every case. Premalignant or tumor cells were enriched for nucleic acid extraction by macro-dissection performed after pathologic assessment. The AllPrep DNA/RNA FFPE Kit was used to isolate DNA from FFPE tissue. CDR1 and CDR2 (SGHNT, YYREEE) derive from the germline V gene (reference sequence). At the junction V is shortened by 4 bases and J by 8 bases; bases outside the gene matches: 5. The CDR3 goes from the cysteine to the phenylalanine over 12 residues. Only the CDR3 portion is preserved as DNA: 36 bases, with reading frame beginning at the first base. The immunoSEQ hsTCRbeta Kit was used to sequence TCR beta CDR3 regions from DNA. The authors' pipeline ran thus. The ImmunoSEQ Analyzer was used to analyse the TCR sequencing data. T cell clonality was calculated on productive rearrangements as 1 minus Pielou's evenness. The inverse Simpson index, applied to productive templates, was used to measure T cell diversity. T cell density was TCR beta template counts normalized to usable DNA, estimated by amplifying and sequencing housekeeping genes. Two-sided Kruskal-Wallis tests were used to compare TCR metrics between histologic stages. This is the immuneACCESS table as TCRdb keeps it, with only in-frame sequences that have V and J called. A part of the clones is gone; compared with another copy, unresolved V genes explain less than half, and the rest is unexplained. The V and J calls and clone size come from that table; D and trimming were worked out from the DNA. The sample table records 5,000 or so clones; approximately 78% of these occur just once. The leading ten clones occupy just under 8.5% of the sample.

As for this clone: Which antigen it targets is not known. No quality values exist for individual bases; no much larger clone is one base distant.

Material: FFPE lung adenocarcinoma in situ tissue. According to the study, the label for this sample's cell subset or site signals: preinvasive adenocarcinoma in situ (AIS). The sequence was obtained from a person between 65 and 80 years old with lung adenocarcinoma. The rearrangement combines TRBV5-4 with TRBJ1-2, and 7 junctional nucleotides match TRBD1. The sequenced DNA is TGTGCCAGCAGCCCCAGGGGGGGCGGCTACACCTTC. It translates to CASSPRGGGYTF.